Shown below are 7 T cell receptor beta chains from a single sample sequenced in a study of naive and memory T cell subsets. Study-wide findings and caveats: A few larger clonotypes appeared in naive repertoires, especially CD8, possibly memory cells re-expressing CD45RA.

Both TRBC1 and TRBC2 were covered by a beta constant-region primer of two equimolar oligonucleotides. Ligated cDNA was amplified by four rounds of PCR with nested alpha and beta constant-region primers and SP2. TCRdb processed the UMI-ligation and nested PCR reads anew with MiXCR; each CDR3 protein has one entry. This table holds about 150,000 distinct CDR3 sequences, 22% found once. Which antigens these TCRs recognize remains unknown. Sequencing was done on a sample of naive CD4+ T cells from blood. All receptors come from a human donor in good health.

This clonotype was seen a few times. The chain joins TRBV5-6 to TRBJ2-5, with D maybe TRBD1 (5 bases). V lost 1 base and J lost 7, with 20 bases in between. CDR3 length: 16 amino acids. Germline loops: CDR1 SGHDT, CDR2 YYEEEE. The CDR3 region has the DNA TGTGCCAGCAGCTTGTACAGGAGTCCGGTCCGAGGGACCCAGTACTTC. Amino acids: CASSLYRSPVRGTQYF.

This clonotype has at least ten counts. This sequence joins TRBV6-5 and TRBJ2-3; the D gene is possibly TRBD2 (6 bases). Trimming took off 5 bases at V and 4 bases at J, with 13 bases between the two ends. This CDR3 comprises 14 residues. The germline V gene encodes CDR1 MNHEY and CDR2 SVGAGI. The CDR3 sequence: CASSTGRPPDTQYF. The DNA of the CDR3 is TGTGCCAGCAGTACCGGGAGACCCCCAGATACGCAGTATTTT.

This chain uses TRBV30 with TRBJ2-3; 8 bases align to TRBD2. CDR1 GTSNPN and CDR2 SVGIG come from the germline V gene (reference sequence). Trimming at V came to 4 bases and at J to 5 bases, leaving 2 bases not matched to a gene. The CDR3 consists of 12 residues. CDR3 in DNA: TGTGCCTGGACCAGCGGGGGAGATACGCAGTATTTT. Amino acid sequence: CAWTSGGDTQYF.

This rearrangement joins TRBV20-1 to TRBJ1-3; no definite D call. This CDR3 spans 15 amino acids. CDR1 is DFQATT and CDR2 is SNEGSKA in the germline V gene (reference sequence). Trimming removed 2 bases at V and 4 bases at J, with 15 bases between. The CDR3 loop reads CSARSSRRWGNTIYF. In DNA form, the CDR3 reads TGCAGTGCTAGATCCAGCCGCAGGTGGGGAAACACCATATATTTT.

The CDR3 region has the DNA TGCGCCACGGCCCTGGGGACTAGCTCCAGTGAGCAGTTCTTC. Encoded protein: CATALGTSSSEQFF. The gene calls are TRBV5-1 and TRBJ2-1; 9 nucleotides line up with TRBD2. Trimming cost V 9 bases and J 9 bases; bases outside gene matches: 13. The CDR3 spans 14 residues. The V gene's germline CDR1 is SGHRS and CDR2 YFSETQ.

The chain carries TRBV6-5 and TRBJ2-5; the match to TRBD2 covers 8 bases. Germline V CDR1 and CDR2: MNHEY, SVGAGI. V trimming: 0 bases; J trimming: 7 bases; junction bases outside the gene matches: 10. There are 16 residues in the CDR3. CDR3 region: CASSYSSAGGSGTQYF. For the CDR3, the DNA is TGTGCCAGCAGTTACTCGAGCGCGGGAGGCTCAGGGACCCAGTACTTC.

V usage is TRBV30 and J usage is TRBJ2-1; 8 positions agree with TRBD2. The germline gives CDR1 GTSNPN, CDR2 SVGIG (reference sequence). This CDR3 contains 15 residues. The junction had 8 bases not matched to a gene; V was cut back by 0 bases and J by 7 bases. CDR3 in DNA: TGTGCCTGGAGTGTACTAGCGGACGTTAGGAATGAGCAGTTCTTC. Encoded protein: CAWSVLADVRNEQFF.